This T cell receptor beta chain was recovered during a study of T cell repertoires in cytomegalovirus infection. Study overall: Public TCR beta signatures marked donors with CMV infection and the matching HLA.

Notes on this clonotype: Its target is unknown.

Germline V gives CDR1 MNHNY, CDR2 SVGAGI (reference sequence). Deletions cut 5 bases from V and 0 bases from J, with 14 bases between. The CDR3 runs to 16 residues. TCRdb re-derived calls from the reads in MiXCR, one entry per CDR3 protein. Altogether roughly 500,000 distinct CDR3 sequences are present, around a third being singletons, with the ten largest covering 15% to 20%. The sequence was collected from a human donor in good health (CMV status not recorded). Some clones in this sample may be carry-over from other donors' samples. V and J are TRBV6-6 and TRBJ1-3, with D tentatively TRBD1 (6 bases). The sequencing here drew on cultured PBMCs, taken from culture after CMV antigen stimulation. Written as DNA, the CDR3 is TGTGCCAGCAGTCGCACACAGGGAGTCTCTGGAAACACCATATATTTT. This encodes CASSRTQGVSGNTIYF.